This T cell receptor beta chain is drawn from a study of blood T cell repertoires in COVID-19. Study context: Samples representing acute and convalescent COVID-19 were sourced from the United States, Italy and Spain.

Some clones are missing from TCRdb's copy, which holds only in-frame ones; the method was immunoSEQ multiplex PCR. This table holds around 92,000 clones, approximately 83% found once. The sample holds a few counts of this clone. There are 13 residues in the CDR3. With 10 bases clipped from V and 0 bases from J, the junction kept 2 bases outside the gene matches. Germline loops: CDR1 MDHEN, CDR2 SYDVKM. This chain connects TRBV28 to TRBJ1-4; TRBD1 aligns across 7 bases. This clonotype was sampled from a woman of 80 years or more with acute or convalescent COVID-19. Source material: peripheral blood. Here the CDR3 reads CATGTATNEKLFF. CDR3 bases: TGTGCCACCGGGACAGCAACTAATGAAAAACTGTTTTTT.